This TCR beta chain was recovered during a study of a mutant IDH1 vaccine in newly diagnosed glioma. Findings and limits, study-wide: Variations in leading peripheral T cell clonotypes appeared to have no connection with pseudoprogression.

Measured with immunoSEQ multiplex PCR; TCRdb has only the in-frame clones, and not every one. Here the sample spans about 81,000 clones, 65% to 90% being singletons. As regards this clone: No antigen is known for it.

Sample time point: week 23, last vaccination. In the vaccine, a single dose held 300 ug of the mutant IDH1 20-mer peptide, along with topical imiquimod. The ends lost 0 bases at V and 5 bases at J; junction bases unmatched: 7. The CDR3 is made up of 15 amino acids. Germline V gives CDR1 SGHRS, CDR2 YFSETQ. This clonotype originated in a man younger than 40 with glioma. Some clones in this sample may be carry-over from other donors' samples. V and J are TRBV5-1 and TRBJ2-7; 8 nucleotides align to TRBD1. The sample in question was PBMCs, obtained from a glioma patient whose treatment included an IDH1 peptide vaccine. CDR3 DNA: TGCGCCAGCAGCTTGGTGGCAGGGGGCGGGAACGAGCAGTACTTC. It encodes CASSLVAGGGNEQYF.